Listed below are T cell receptor beta chains from one sample, sequenced in a study of T cell responses to AZD1222 COVID-19 vaccine. Sequenced by immunoSEQ multiplex PCR; TCRdb stores in-frame clones only, minus some. Of around 120,000 clones listed, 85% to 95% were seen once; the top ten hold less than 6%. The sample consisted of peripheral blood, taken 28 days after the second AZD1222 dose. These receptors were taken from an adult who received the AZD1222 COVID-19 vaccine. The CDR3 runs from the conserved cysteine through the conserved F or W. D genes are given only for firm matches. Not every row has a clone size; where given, it reads once, few, many or a size class.

V: TRBV3-1/TRBV3-2; size: -; J: TRBJ1-1; D: -; CDR3: CASSGDWTEAFF; DNA: TGTGCCAGCAGCGGGGATTGGACTGAAGCTTTCTTT
V: TRBV3-1/TRBV3-2; size: -; J: TRBJ1-5; D: -; CDR3: CASSQMAFPDQPQHF; DNA: TGTGCCAGCAGCCAAATGGCCTTCCCCGATCAGCCCCAGCATTTT
V: TRBV7-9; size: -; J: TRBJ1-2; D: TRBD1; CDR3: CASSEQGDSYGYTF; DNA: TGTGCCAGCAGCGAGCAGGGGGACAGCTATGGCTACACCTTC
V: TRBV5-1; size: once; J: TRBJ1-6; D: TRBD1; CDR3: CASSTGVVGFSYNSPLHF; DNA: TGCGCCAGCAGCACAGGGGTTGTAGGGTTCTCCTATAATTCACCCCTCCACTTT
V: TRBV14; size: -; J: TRBJ1-1; D: -; CDR3: CASSQEQVRKHWEAFF; DNA: TGTGCCAGCAGCCAGGAACAGGTCCGGAAGCATTGGGAAGCTTTCTTT
V: TRBV6-1; size: -; J: TRBJ2-3; D: TRBD2; CDR3: CASSEWHWRGGTDTQYF; DNA: TGTGCCAGCAGTGAATGGCATTGGCGGGGGGGCACAGATACGCAGTATTTT
V: TRBV4-2; size: -; J: TRBJ1-6; D: -; CDR3: CASSQSVADNSPLHF; DNA: TGTGCCAGCAGCCAATCAGTCGCCGATAATTCACCCCTCCACTTT
V: TRBV29-1; size: -; J: TRBJ2-7; D: -; CDR3: CSAEGTDTYEQYF; DNA: TGCAGCGCCGAGGGGACGGATACCTACGAGCAGTACTTC
V: TRBV4-2; size: -; J: TRBJ2-1; D: -; CDR3: CASSQEHRPYNEQFF; DNA: TGTGCCAGCAGCCAAGAACATCGACCCTACAATGAGCAGTTCTTC
V: TRBV30; size: -; J: TRBJ1-1; D: TRBD1; CDR3: CAWSHDWDRRTEAFF; DNA: TGTGCCTGGAGCCACGATTGGGACAGGAGGACTGAAGCTTTCTTT
V: TRBV7-8; size: -; J: TRBJ2-3; D: -; CDR3: CASSLQDRPGTDTQYF; DNA: TGTGCCAGCAGCTTGCAAGACAGGCCTGGCACAGATACGCAGTATTTT
V: TRBV25-1; size: -; J: TRBJ1-4; D: -; CDR3: CASTGVWPEKLFF; DNA: TGTGCCAGCACAGGGGTTTGGCCTGAAAAACTGTTTTTT
V: TRBV19; size: -; J: TRBJ1-1; D: -; CDR3: CASSIRESTVNTEAFF; DNA: TGTGCCAGTAGTATACGCGAATCTACGGTGAACACTGAAGCTTTCTTT
V: TRBV2; size: -; J: TRBJ1-2; D: -; CDR3: CASSDRRVRYGYTF; DNA: TGTGCCAGCAGTGACCGCAGAGTACGCTATGGCTACACCTTC
V: TRBV7-6; size: once; J: TRBJ2-5; D: TRBD2; CDR3: CASSAPGLAALETQYF; DNA: TGTGCCAGCAGCGCACCGGGACTAGCGGCCCTAGAGACCCAGTACTTC
V: TRBV7-3; size: -; J: TRBJ2-3; D: -; CDR3: CASSAWAQDTDTQYF; DNA: TGTGCCAGCAGCGCCTGGGCACAGGACACAGATACGCAGTATTTT
V: TRBV5-4; size: -; J: TRBJ1-2; D: -; CDR3: CASSLTQGILDGYTF; DNA: TGTGCCAGCAGCTTGACCCAGGGAATTCTGGATGGCTACACCTTC
V: TRBV7-2; size: -; J: TRBJ2-7; D: TRBD2; CDR3: CASGSVGGGAYEQYF; DNA: TGTGCCAGCGGTTCGGTGGGCGGGGGGGCTTACGAGCAGTACTTC
V: TRBV6-1; size: -; J: TRBJ1-2; D: TRBD1; CDR3: CASSEIWGQGVYGYTF; DNA: TGTGCCAGCAGTGAAATATGGGGACAGGGTGTATATGGCTACACCTTC
V: TRBV9; size: once; J: TRBJ1-1; D: -; CDR3: CASSARAGNTEAFF; DNA: TGTGCCAGCAGCGCCAGGGCTGGGAACACTGAAGCTTTCTTT
V: TRBV2; size: -; J: TRBJ2-2; D: TRBD1; CDR3: CASSLTGPYSTGELFF; DNA: TGTGCCAGCAGTTTGACAGGGCCCTATTCGACCGGGGAGCTGTTTTTT
V: TRBV15; size: -; J: TRBJ2-2; D: TRBD2; CDR3: CATSRGGTSGSAGAGELFF; DNA: TGTGCCACCAGCCGAGGGGGGACTAGCGGAAGCGCAGGGGCCGGGGAGCTGTTTTTT